Reported below is one T cell receptor (beta chain). As yet, its antigen is unknown. Germline V gives CDR1 KGHSH, CDR2 LQKENI. The CDR3 runs to 14 residues. V gave up 0 bases and J gave up 1 base, with 6 bases separating them. These data are taken from a study of T cell responses to AZD1222 COVID-19 vaccine. Study observations and caveats: The peak T cell response came first, and repertoires were sampled only after it. At study baseline, merely over 5 AZD1222 recipients were seropositive.

The data were produced by immunoSEQ multiplex PCR, yet TCRdb's version contains in-frame clones alone and is incomplete. The sample has approximately 90,000 clones, over 85% seen once; the top ten hold around 2.8%. The material sequenced was peripheral blood, taken on day 0 of AZD1222 vaccination. The chain has TRBV18 and TRBJ2-5; D remains ambiguous. This receptor was obtained from an adult in good health. CDR3 sequence reads: CASSPPVLQETQYF. In nucleotides, the CDR3 is TGTGCCAGCTCACCACCCGTCCTCCAAGAGACCCAGTACTTC.